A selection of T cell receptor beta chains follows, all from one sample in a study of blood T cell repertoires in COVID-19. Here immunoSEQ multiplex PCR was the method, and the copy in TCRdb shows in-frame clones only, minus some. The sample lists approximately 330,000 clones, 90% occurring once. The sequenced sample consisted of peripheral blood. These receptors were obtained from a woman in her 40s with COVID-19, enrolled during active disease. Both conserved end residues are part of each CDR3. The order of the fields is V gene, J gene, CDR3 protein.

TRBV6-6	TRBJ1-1	CASRIEQGWITEAFF
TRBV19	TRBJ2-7	CASSPGTGSSYEQYF
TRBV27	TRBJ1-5	CASSFLNNQPQHF
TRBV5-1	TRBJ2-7	CASSLEARGIFEQYF
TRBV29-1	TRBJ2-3	CSVRDRGRADTQYF
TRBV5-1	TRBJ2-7	CASSLDSTSTEQYF
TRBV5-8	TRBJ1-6	CASSLDRGIGSPLHF
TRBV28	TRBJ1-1	CASSLQVGEAFF
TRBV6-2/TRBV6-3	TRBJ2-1	CASSYSLVGTSGSSYNEQFF
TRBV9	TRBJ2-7	CASSVRDRSYEQYF
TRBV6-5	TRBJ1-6	CASSRGGSPLHF
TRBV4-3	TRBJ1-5	CASSQDSKNQPQHF
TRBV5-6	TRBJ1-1	CASMPRQIMNTEAFF
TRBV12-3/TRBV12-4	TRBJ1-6	CASSPTGESPLHF
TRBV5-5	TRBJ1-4	CASSLGSRETNEKLFF
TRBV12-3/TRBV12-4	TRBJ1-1	CASSLAITEAFF
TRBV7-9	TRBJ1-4	CASSLRGSGDEKLFF
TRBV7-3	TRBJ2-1	CASSAGLADYNEQFF
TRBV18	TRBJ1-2	CASSPEARYGYTF
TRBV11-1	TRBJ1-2	CASSLDRTYGYTF
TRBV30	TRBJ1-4	CAWSTPRGTNEKLFF
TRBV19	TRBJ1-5	CASGLGNQPQHF
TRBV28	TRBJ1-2	CASSPPAGNYGYTF
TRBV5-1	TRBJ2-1	CASSLAGLAGSYNEQFF
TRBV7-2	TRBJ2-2	CASSPHGWAKNTGELFF
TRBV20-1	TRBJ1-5	CSASEGVGAFNQPQHF
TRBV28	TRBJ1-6	CASSSGNSPLHF
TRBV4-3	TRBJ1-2	CASSQVPRQGAGGYTF
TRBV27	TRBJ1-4	CASLRQGEEKLFF
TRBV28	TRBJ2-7	CASSLSFYEQYF
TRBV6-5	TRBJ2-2	CASVSLNTGELFF
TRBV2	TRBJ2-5	CASSTGTGTGETQYF
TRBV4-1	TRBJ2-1	CASTLSLGTSGRLDEQFF
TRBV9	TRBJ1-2	CASSVQGDGNYGYTF
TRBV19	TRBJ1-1	CASSMTGANTEAFF
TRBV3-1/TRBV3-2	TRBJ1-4	CASSQGGQGEKLFF
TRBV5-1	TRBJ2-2	CASSLAQGASGELFF
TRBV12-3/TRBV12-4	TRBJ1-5	CASTADSDQPQHF
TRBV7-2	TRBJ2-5	CASSPGGRGRGETQYF
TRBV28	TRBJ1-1	CASTQDRGWNTEAFF
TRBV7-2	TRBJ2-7	CASSTGTGGFYEQYF
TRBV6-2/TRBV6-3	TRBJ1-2	CASSYGTGGYGYTF
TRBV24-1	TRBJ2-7	CATSLPSGPPHGTGGGYEQYF
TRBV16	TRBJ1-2	CASSQSDLFRGGGYTF
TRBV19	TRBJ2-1	CASSHGEARDNEQFF